This TCR beta chain was identified during a study of tumour-infiltrating T cells in Burkitt lymphoma. On the study more broadly: Productive clonality predicted overall and progression-free survival.

The sample holds a few counts of this clone. Measured with immunoSEQ multiplex PCR; TCRdb has only the in-frame clones, and not every one. The sample lists just under 4,500 clones, around 84% occurring once. The V gene lost 6 bases and the J gene lost 4 bases, with 16 bases spanning the gap. The CDR3 is 14 residues long. CDR1 SEHNR and CDR2 FQNEAQ come from the germline V gene (reference sequence). The chain joins TRBV7-9 to TRBJ2-7; TRBD1 might be the D (8 bases). The sequenced sample consisted of tumor tissue. This receptor was obtained from a human donor with diffuse large B-cell lymphoma. Some clones in this sample may be carry-over from other donors' samples. The CDR3: CASSFTGGGYEQYF. The CDR3 coding sequence is TGTGCCAGCAGTTTTACAGGGGGAGGGTACGAGCAGTACTTC.